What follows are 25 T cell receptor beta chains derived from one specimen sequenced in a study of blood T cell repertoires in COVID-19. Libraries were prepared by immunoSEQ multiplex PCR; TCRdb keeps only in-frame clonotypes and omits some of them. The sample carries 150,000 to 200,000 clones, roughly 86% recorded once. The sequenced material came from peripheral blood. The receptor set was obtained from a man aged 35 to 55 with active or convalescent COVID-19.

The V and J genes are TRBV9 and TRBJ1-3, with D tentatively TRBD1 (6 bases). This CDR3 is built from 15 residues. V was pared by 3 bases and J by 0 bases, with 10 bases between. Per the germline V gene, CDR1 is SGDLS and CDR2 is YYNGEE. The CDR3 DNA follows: TGTGCCAGCAGCGCTTCAGGGGCCTCTGGAAACACCATATATTTT. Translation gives CASSASGASGNTIYF. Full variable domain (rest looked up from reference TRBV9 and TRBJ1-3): DSGVTQTPKHLITATGQRVTLRCSPRSGDLSVYWYQQSLDQGLQFLIQYYNGEERAKGNILERFSAQQFPDLHSELNLSSLELGDSALYFCASSASGASGNTIYFGEGSWLTVV.

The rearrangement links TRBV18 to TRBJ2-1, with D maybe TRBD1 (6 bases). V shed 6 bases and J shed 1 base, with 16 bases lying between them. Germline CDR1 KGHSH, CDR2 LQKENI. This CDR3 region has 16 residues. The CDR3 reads CASSKTGHPSYNEQFF. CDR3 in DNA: TGTGCCAGCTCGAAGACAGGCCACCCTTCCTACAATGAGCAGTTCTTC.

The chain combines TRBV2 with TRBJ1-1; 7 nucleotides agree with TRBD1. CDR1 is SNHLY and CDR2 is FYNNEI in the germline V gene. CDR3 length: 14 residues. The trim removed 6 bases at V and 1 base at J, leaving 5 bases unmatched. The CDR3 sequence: CASRPGQQNTEAFF. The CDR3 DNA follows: TGTGCCAGCAGGCCGGGACAGCAGAACACTGAAGCTTTCTTT.

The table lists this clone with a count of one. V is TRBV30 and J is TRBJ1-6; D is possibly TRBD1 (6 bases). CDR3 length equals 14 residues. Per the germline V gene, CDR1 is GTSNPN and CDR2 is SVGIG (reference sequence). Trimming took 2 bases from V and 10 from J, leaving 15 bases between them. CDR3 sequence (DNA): TGTGCCTGGAGTCGACAGGCGACCAGGTCACCCCTCCACTTT. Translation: CAWSRQATRSPLHF.

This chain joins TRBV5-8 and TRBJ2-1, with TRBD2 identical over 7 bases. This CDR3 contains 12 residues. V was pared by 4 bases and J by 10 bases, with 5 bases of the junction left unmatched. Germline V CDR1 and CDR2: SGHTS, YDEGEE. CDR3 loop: CASSNGRGEQFF. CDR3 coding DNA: TGTGCCAGCAGCAATGGGAGGGGAGAGCAGTTCTTC.

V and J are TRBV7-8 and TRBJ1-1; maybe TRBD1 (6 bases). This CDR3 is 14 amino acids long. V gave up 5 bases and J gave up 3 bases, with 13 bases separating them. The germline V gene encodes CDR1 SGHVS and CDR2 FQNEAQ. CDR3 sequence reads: CASSPYRADTEAFF. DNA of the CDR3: TGTGCCAGCAGCCCCTACAGGGCGGACACTGAAGCTTTCTTT.

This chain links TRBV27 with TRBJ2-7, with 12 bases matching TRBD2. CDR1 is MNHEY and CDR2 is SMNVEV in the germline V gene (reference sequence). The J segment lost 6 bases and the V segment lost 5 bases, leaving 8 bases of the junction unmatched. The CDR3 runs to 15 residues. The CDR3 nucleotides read TGTGCCAGCAGTATTACTAGCGGGGGGCCCGTCGAGCAGTACTTC. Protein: CASSITSGGPVEQYF.

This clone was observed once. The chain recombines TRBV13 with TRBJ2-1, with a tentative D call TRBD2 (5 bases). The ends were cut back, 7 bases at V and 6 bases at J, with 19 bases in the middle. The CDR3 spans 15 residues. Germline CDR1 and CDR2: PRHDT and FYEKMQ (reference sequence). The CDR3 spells CASTPPPSGGNEQFF. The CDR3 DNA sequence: TGTGCCAGCACCCCTCCTCCCTCCGGAGGCAATGAGCAGTTCTTC.

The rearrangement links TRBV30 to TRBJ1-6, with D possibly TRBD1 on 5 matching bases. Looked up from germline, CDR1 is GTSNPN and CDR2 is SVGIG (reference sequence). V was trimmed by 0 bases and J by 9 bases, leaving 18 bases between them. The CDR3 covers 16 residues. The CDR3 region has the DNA TGTGCCTGGAGTGTACAATGGGCAGGGAACGGTTCACCCCTCCACTTT. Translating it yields CAWSVQWAGNGSPLHF.

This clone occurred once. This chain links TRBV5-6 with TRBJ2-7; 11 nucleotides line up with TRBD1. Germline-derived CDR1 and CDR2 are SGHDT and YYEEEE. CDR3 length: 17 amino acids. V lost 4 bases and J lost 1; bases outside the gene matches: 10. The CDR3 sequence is CASSTRRTGGKSYEQYF. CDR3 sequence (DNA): TGTGCCAGCAGCACCAGAAGGACAGGGGGCAAGTCCTACGAGCAGTACTTC.

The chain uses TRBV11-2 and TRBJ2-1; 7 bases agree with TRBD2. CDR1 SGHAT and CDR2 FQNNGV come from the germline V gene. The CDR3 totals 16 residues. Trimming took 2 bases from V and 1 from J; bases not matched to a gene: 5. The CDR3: CASSLNPSGSYNEQFF. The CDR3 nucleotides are TGTGCCAGCAGCTTAAATCCTAGCGGTTCCTACAATGAGCAGTTCTTC.

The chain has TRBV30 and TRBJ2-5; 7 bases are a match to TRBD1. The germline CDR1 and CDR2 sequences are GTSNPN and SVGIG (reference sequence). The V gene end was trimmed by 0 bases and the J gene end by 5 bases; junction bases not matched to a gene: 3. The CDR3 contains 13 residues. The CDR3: CAWSVQGVETQYF. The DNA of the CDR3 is TGTGCCTGGAGTGTTCAGGGGGTGGAGACCCAGTACTTC.

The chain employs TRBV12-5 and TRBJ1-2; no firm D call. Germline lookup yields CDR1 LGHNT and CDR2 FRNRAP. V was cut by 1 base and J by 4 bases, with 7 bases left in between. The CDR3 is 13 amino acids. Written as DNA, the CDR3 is TGTGCTAGTGGTTTGGACAGAAGCTATGGCTACACCTTC. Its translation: CASGLDRSYGYTF.

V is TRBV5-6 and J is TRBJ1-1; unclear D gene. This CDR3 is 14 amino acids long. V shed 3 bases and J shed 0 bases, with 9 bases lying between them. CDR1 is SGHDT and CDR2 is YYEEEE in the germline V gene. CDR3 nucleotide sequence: TGTGCCAGCAGCTCCCCCCCCTTGAACACTGAAGCTTTCTTT. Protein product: CASSSPPLNTEAFF.

CDR3 in DNA: TGTGCCAGCAGCGTAGCTGTCAGTACCGTGGACACCATATATTTT. Residues: CASSVAVSTVDTIYF. The J gene is TRBJ1-3, the V gene TRBV9, with unresolved D. The CDR3 is 15 residues long. Trimming removed 0 bases at V and 8 bases at J, with 15 bases between. Germline assignment: CDR1 SGDLS and CDR2 YYNGEE. Variable domain in full (rest from reference TRBV9 and TRBJ1-3): DSGVTQTPKHLITATGQRVTLRCSPRSGDLSVYWYQQSLDQGLQFLIQYYNGEERAKGNILERFSAQQFPDLHSELNLSSLELGDSALYFCASSVAVSTVDTIYFGEGSWLTVV.

The CDR3 region is CASSLDEQGGITDTQYF. CDR3 bases: TGTGCCAGCAGCTTAGACGAACAGGGGGGGATCACAGATACGCAGTATTTT. V usage is TRBV7-2 and J usage is TRBJ2-3; the D gene is possibly TRBD1 (8 bases). The germline V gene has CDR1 SGHTA and CDR2 FQGNSA. Trimming cost V 1 base and J 2 bases, with 16 bases left between them. This CDR3 is built from 17 residues.

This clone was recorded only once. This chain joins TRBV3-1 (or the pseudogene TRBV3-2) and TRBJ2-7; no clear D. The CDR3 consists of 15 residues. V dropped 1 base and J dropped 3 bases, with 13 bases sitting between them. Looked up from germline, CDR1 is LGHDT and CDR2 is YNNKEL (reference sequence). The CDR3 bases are TGTGCCAGCAGCCAAGGCGTCAGCGTGATCTACGAGCAGTACTTC. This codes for CASSQGVSVIYEQYF.

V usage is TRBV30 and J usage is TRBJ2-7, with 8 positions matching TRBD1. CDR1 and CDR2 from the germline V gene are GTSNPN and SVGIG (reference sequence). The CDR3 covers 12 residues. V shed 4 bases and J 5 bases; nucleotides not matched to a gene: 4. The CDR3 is CAWTGGFNEQYF. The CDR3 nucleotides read TGTGCCTGGACAGGGGGCTTCAACGAGCAGTACTTC.

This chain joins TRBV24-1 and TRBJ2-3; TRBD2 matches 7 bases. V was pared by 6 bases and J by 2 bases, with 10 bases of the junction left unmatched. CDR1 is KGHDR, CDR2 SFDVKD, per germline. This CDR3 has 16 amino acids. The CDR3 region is CATSPGGKGTTDTQYF. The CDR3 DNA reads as TGTGCCACCAGTCCCGGGGGGAAAGGTACCACAGATACGCAGTATTTT.

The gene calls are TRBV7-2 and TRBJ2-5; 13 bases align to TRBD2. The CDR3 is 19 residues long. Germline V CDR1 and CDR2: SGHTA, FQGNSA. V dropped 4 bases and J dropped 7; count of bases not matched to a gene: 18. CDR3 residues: CASSYPAGTSGAEVGTQYF. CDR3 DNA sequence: TGTGCCAGCAGCTACCCAGCCGGGACTAGCGGGGCCGAGGTTGGGACCCAGTACTTC.

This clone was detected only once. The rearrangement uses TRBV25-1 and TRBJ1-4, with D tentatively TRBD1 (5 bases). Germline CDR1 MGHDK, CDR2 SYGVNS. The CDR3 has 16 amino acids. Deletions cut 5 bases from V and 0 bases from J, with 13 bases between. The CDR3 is CASSRQTLATNEKLFF. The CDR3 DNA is TGTGCCAGCAGTCGACAGACCCTTGCAACTAATGAAAAACTGTTTTTT.

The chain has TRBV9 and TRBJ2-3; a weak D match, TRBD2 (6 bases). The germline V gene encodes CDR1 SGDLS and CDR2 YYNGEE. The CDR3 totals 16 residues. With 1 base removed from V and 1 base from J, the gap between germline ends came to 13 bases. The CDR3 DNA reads TGTGCCAGCAGCGTAAGCGGGCAGCGCCGCACAGATACGCAGTATTTT. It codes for CASSVSGQRRTDTQYF.

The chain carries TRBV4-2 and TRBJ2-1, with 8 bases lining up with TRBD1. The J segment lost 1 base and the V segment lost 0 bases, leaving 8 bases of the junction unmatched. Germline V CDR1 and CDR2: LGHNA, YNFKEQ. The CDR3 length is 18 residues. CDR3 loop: CASSQDAARTGSYNEQFF. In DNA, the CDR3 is TGTGCCAGCAGCCAAGATGCCGCACGGACAGGGTCCTACAATGAGCAGTTCTTC.

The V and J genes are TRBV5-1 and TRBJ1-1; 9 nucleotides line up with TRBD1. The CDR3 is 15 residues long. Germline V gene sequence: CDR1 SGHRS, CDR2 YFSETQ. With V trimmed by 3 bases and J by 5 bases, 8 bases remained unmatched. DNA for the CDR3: TGCGCCAGCAGCTCCCGGGACAGGGTTTTTACTGAAGCTTTCTTT. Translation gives CASSSRDRVFTEAFF.

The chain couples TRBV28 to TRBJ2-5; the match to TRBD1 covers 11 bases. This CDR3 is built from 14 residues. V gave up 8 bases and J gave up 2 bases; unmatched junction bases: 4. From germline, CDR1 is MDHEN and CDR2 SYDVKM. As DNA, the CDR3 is TGTGCCAGCTCCGGGACAGGGGGTCAAGAGACCCAGTACTTC. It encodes CASSGTGGQETQYF.